The next 15 T cell receptor beta chains were all read from a single sample in a study of CD8+CD57+ T cells in acquired aplastic anemia. Sequenced patients had shown CD8+CD57+ cell expansion by flow cytometry. The template used for profiling TCR beta VDJ and CDR3 was genomic DNA. One entry per CDR3 protein results from TCRdb running MiXCR on the reads. The sample shows 160,000 or so distinct CDR3 sequences, around 43% of them seen only once. The sequenced material came from sorted CD4+, CD8+, or CD8+CD57+ T cells (not recorded which) from PBMCs. All receptors come from a human donor with aplastic anemia.

The chain uses TRBV6-1 and TRBJ1-5; 7 bases are a match to TRBD1. Germline V gene lookup returns CDR1 MNHNS and CDR2 SASEGT. Losses at the gene ends were 7 bases for V and 0 bases for J; bases not matched to a gene: 3. The CDR3 has 14 residues. In nucleotides, the CDR3 is TGTGCCAGCAAGACAGGGTCTAGCAATCAGCCCCAGCATTTT. This codes for CASKTGSSNQPQHF.

The chain couples TRBV15 to TRBJ2-3; 12 bases align to TRBD2. J was trimmed by 6 bases and V by 3 bases; bases with no gene match: 4. CDR1 is LNHNV and CDR2 is YYDKDF in the germline V gene (reference sequence). The CDR3 is made up of 15 amino acids. The CDR3 loop is CATSRTSGRKDTQYF. The CDR3 DNA reads TGTGCCACCAGCAGGACTAGCGGGAGAAAGGATACGCAGTATTTT.

On this clonotype itself: The junction shows a germline mismatch at one end, possibly a read error. The chain carries TRBV2 and TRBJ1-5; no clear D. CDR3 length equals 12 residues. Germline CDR1 and CDR2: SNHLY and FYNNEI. CDR3 region: CASRYSNQPQQF. In DNA form, the CDR3 reads TGTGCCAGCAGGTATAGCAATCAGCCCCAGCAGTTT.

This clonotype was detected ten times or more. The chain's CDR3 is CASSPRASFNRAEAFF. CDR3 sequence (DNA): TGTGCCAGTAGTCCTCGGGCCAGTTTTAATAGGGCTGAAGCTTTCTTT. V is TRBV19 and J is TRBJ1-1, with D uncertain. The CDR3 covers 16 residues. Trimming shortened V by 5 bases and J by 6 bases, and 22 bases separated the two germline ends. The germline gives CDR1 LNHDA, CDR2 SQIVND (reference sequence).

This chain links TRBV19 with TRBJ1-1; D remains ambiguous. V lost 7 bases, J lost 6 bases, and 9 bases lay in between. The CDR3 loop spans 11 amino acids. Germline V gene lookup returns CDR1 LNHDA and CDR2 SQIVND (reference sequence). This CDR3 is CASMDRAEAFF. The DNA for the CDR3 is TGTGCCAGTATGGATCGGGCTGAAGCTTTCTTT.

This clonotype has just a few counts. Germline is not matched at one junction end, which may reflect a read error. The V gene is TRBV5-6, the J gene TRBJ1-6; TRBD1 matches at 8 bases. Germline CDR1 and CDR2: SGHDT and YYEEEE. The CDR3 runs to 17 residues. CDR3 region: CASSYPTGAEPISPLYF. In DNA, the CDR3 is TGTGCCAGCAGCTATCCGACAGGGGCCGAACCAATTTCACCCCTCTACTTT.

This chain uses TRBV6-5 with TRBJ1-5; no reliable D call. Per the germline V gene, CDR1 is MNHEY and CDR2 is SVGAGI. Trimming left V 2 bases short and J 0 bases short, with 11 bases between. The CDR3 has 16 residues. In DNA form, the CDR3 reads TGTGCCAGCAGTTACCTAGGACGGCATAGCAATCAGCCCCAGCATTTT. Amino acid sequence: CASSYLGRHSNQPQHF.

A remark on this clonotype: One junction end does not reproduce the germline sequence, and a read error may be involved. The rearrangement joins TRBV10-3 to TRBJ1-1, with D perhaps matching TRBD1 (6 bases). The CDR3 runs 14 residues. CDR1 is ENHRY, CDR2 SYGVKD, per germline. CDR3 bases: TGTGCCATCAGTCGAAACAGGGTGAACACTGAGGCTTTCTTT. Translating gives CAISRNRVNTEAFF.

V usage is TRBV25-1 and J usage is TRBJ2-5, with a weak D call TRBD1 (6 bases). Trimming removed 3 bases from V and 7 bases from J, with 15 bases in between. The germline CDR1 and CDR2 sequences are MGHDK and SYGVNS. The CDR3 contains 14 residues. This CDR3 is CASSDLEGVRTQYF. The CDR3, as DNA: TGTGCCAGCAGTGACCTCGAGGGGGTTAGGACCCAGTACTTC.

This clonotype was counted ten times or more. The chain links TRBV7-9 to TRBJ2-5; D is possibly TRBD1 (6 bases). Germline V lookup: CDR1 SEHNR, CDR2 FQNEAQ (reference sequence). The V end was cut by 1 base, the J end by 5 bases, with 14 bases between. CDR3 size: 15 residues. The CDR3 protein is CASSLDRASGETQYF. DNA for the CDR3: TGTGCCAGCAGCTTAGACAGGGCGTCAGGCGAGACCCAGTACTTC. The full variable domain, with the rest looked up from reference TRBV7-9 and TRBJ2-5, is DTGVSQNPRHKITKRGQNVTFRCDPISEHNRLYWYRQTLGQGPEFLTYFQNEAQLEKSRLLSDRFSAERPKGSFSTLEIQRTEQGDSAMYLCASSLDRASGETQYFGPGTRLLVL.

This clonotype was counted ten times or more. V is TRBV30 and J is TRBJ2-5; a weak D match, TRBD1 (6 bases). With 2 bases removed from V and 2 bases from J, the gap between germline ends came to 12 bases. The CDR3 contains 14 residues. Germline-derived CDR1 and CDR2 are GTSNPN and SVGIG (reference sequence). Here the CDR3 DNA reads TGTGCCTGGAGTTGGGTACAGGGACAAGAGACCCAGTACTTC. Its protein is CAWSWVQGQETQYF.

As to this clonotype: This sequence may be a read error, since a much larger clone differs from it by one base. The genes are TRBV6-1 and TRBJ2-1, with a possible D match to TRBD1 (6 bases). CDR1 and CDR2 from the germline V gene are MNHNS and SASEGT. The germline V and J ends were trimmed by 6 bases and 0 bases, with 15 bases remaining between them. There are 16 residues in the CDR3. The CDR3 reads CASRRRMGASYNEQFF. The CDR3 DNA sequence: TGTGCCAGCAGGCGGAGGATGGGGGCCTCCTACAATGAGCAGTTCTTC.

The rearrangement joins TRBV6-1 to TRBJ2-3; TRBD1 matches 9 bases. After removal of 6 bases from V and 3 bases from J, the junction contained 10 bases not matched to a gene. Germline V gene data show CDR1 as MNHNS and CDR2 as SASEGT. The CDR3 loop spans 16 amino acids. Here the CDR3 reads CASRHRRDRDTDTQYF. The CDR3 nucleotides are TGTGCCAGCAGGCACCGCCGGGACAGGGATACAGATACGCAGTATTTT.

On this clonotype: A read error may explain this, as a much larger clone is one base away. The CDR3 carries no conserved terminal phenylalanine or tryptophan, so it likely arises from a read error. The chain carries TRBV12-3 or TRBV12-4 and TRBJ2-1; no firm D call. Deletions cut 4 bases from V and 0 bases from J, with 13 bases between. The CDR3 sequence is 16 residues long. CDR3 sequence reads: CASSSLFLSSYNEQFL. In DNA form, the CDR3 reads TGTGCCAGCAGTTCACTCTTCCTGAGCTCCTACAATGAGCAGTTCCTC.

This clonotype was seen only once. Given a much more abundant clone one base away, this may be a read error. For the CDR3, the DNA is TGTGCCAGCAGCTTTGATCTACCGGGGACTGAAGCTTTCTTT. Amino acids: CASSFDLPGTEAFF. This chain uses TRBV11-3 with TRBJ1-1; D remains unclear. The CDR3 is 14 residues long. Germline lookup yields CDR1 SGHNT and CDR2 YENEEA. The V end was cut by 3 bases, the J end by 5 bases, with 13 bases between.